Listed here are 23 T cell receptor beta chains from one sample, sequenced in a study of T cells in Graves' hyperthyroidism and ophthalmopathy (dated by TCRdb to about 2019). Receptor libraries were prepared by multiplex PCR. TCRdb lists the instrument as Illumina HiSeq 2000. TCR beta CDR3 regions were amplified from RNA transcripts. A first-round RT-PCR of the TCR CDR3 used the HTBI primer set with the Qiagen OneStep RT-PCR kit. In-frame beta chains were kept once TCRdb had trimmed the public reads at Q25 with fastp and called clones with MiXCR. Records with the same CDR3 protein are collapsed into one entry carrying the most frequent genes and DNA. The table for this sample lists more than 300,000 distinct CDR3 sequences; 15% to 20% of them were counted only once. Around a third of the sample rests with the top ten. Sequenced sample: blood. The receptors originated from a woman younger than 45 with Graves' hyperthyroidism that later progressed to Graves' ophthalmopathy.

Notes on this clonotype: A much larger clone lies one base from this, so it may be a read error. This chain joins TRBV27 and TRBJ2-1; D may be TRBD2 (5 bases). Germline V gene sequence: CDR1 MNHEY, CDR2 SMNVEV (reference sequence). The CDR3 loop spans 17 amino acids. The V and J ends lost 8 bases and 2 bases respectively, with 22 bases between them. The CDR3 region is CASRPPSPSRAYNEQFF. Written as DNA, the CDR3 is TGTGCCAGCCGACCCCCGAGTCCTAGCCGCGCCTACAATGAGCAGTTCTTC.

The genes are TRBV6-6 and TRBJ1-3; D is possibly TRBD1 (5 bases). The germline V gene has CDR1 MNHNY and CDR2 SVGAGI (reference sequence). The CDR3 is made up of 16 amino acids. Trimming shortened V by 1 base and J by 0 bases, and 10 bases separated the two germline ends. CDR3 nucleotide sequence: TGTGCCAGCAGTTACTTTGGGGACCACTCTGGAAACACCATATATTTT. Its translation is CASSYFGDHSGNTIYF.

This clonotype was observed once. One end of the junction is discordant with germline, which a read error may explain. The J gene is TRBJ2-1, the V gene TRBV5-1; 9 bases agree with TRBD2. The CDR3 consists of 14 residues. The germline CDR1 and CDR2 sequences are SGHRS and YFSETQ. The CDR3 bases are TGTGCCAGCAGCACGGGACTAGCCCATGATGAGCAGTTCTTC. It yields the protein CASSTGLAHDEQFF.

There are many counts of this clonotype. The chain is built from TRBV3-1 and TRBJ2-3; D might be TRBD2 (5 bases). With 4 bases removed from V and 2 bases from J, the gap between germline ends came to 16 bases. This CDR3 has 16 residues. In germline, CDR1 is LGHDT, CDR2 YNNKEL (reference sequence). The CDR3 loop is CASSPPGAVYTDTQYF. The CDR3 nucleotides are TGTGCCAGCAGCCCCCCAGGAGCGGTATACACAGATACGCAGTATTTT.

This clonotype was counted many times. V usage is TRBV28 and J usage is TRBJ2-7; 7 bases match TRBD1. Germline-derived CDR1 and CDR2 are MDHEN and SYDVKM. The trim removed 5 bases at V and 3 bases at J, leaving 10 bases unmatched. The CDR3 sequence is 15 residues long. The CDR3 region is CASSPGTAWDYEQYF. The CDR3 coding sequence is TGTGCCAGCAGTCCTGGGACAGCCTGGGACTACGAGCAGTACTTC.

Ten or more counts support this clonotype. CDR3 DNA sequence: TGTGCCAGCAGCTACGGAGCAATCTCCTACAATGAGCAGTTCTTC. This codes for CASSYGAISYNEQFF. The V and J genes are TRBV11-2 and TRBJ2-1; no firm D call. V shed 4 bases and J shed 0 bases, with 10 bases lying between them. Germline V gene lookup returns CDR1 SGHAT and CDR2 FQNNGV. This CDR3 has 15 amino acids.

There are a few counts of this clonotype. The gene calls are TRBV27 and TRBJ2-7, with a possible D match to TRBD2 (5 bases). CDR1 and CDR2 from the germline V gene are MNHEY and SMNVEV (reference sequence). Deletions cut 3 bases from V and 6 bases from J, with 9 bases between. This CDR3 is 12 amino acids long. CDR3 bases: TGTGCCAGCAGTTTTTCCGGAGGCGAGCAGTACTTC. This codes for CASSFSGGEQYF.

This clonotype turned up a few times. The chain is built from TRBV6-1 and TRBJ2-1, with D tentatively TRBD1 or TRBD2 (5 bases each). V dropped 2 bases and J dropped 8 bases, with 10 bases sitting between them. This CDR3 has 13 amino acids. In germline, CDR1 is MNHNS, CDR2 SASEGT. The CDR3 bases are TGTGCCAGCAGTGAATCCGGGGCTCATGAGCAGTTCTTC. This translates into CASSESGAHEQFF.

The chain is built from TRBV6-1 and TRBJ2-1; 12 nucleotides match TRBD2. Per germline, CDR1 MNHNS and CDR2 SASEGT. The CDR3 extends over 15 amino acids. The V gene end was trimmed by 5 bases and the J gene end by 8 bases; junction bases not matched to a gene: 7. CDR3 loop: CASSPLAGGVYEQFF. The DNA for the CDR3 is TGTGCCAGCAGTCCACTAGCGGGAGGTGTGTATGAGCAGTTCTTC.

The chain is built from TRBV7-9 and TRBJ1-1; D uncertain. Trimming left V 0 bases short and J 10 bases short, with 9 bases between. Germline lookup yields CDR1 SEHNR and CDR2 FQNEAQ (reference sequence). The CDR3 is 12 residues long. The CDR3 loop reads CASSLARTSAFF. CDR3 nucleotide sequence: TGTGCCAGCAGCTTAGCGAGGACCTCAGCTTTCTTT.

This clonotype was picked up many times. V usage is TRBV27 and J usage is TRBJ2-7; TRBD2 matches at 8 bases. Per germline, CDR1 MNHEY and CDR2 SMNVEV (reference sequence). This CDR3 has 14 amino acids. With V trimmed by 8 bases and J by 2 bases, 8 bases remained unmatched. In DNA, the CDR3 is TGTGCCAGCGCTTATGGAGCGGGGGCCTACGAGCAGTACTTC. Translated: CASAYGAGAYEQYF.

This clonotype has at least ten counts. The chain joins TRBV27 to TRBJ1-1, with a possible D match to TRBD1 (5 bases). Trimming took off 3 bases at V and 4 bases at J, with 12 bases between the two ends. Germline V gene sequence: CDR1 MNHEY, CDR2 SMNVEV (reference sequence). This CDR3 spans 14 amino acids. CDR3 protein: CASSLTPGPTEAFF. Here the CDR3 DNA reads TGTGCCAGCAGTTTGACCCCGGGGCCCACTGAAGCTTTCTTT.

This clonotype was recorded only once. This sequence joins TRBV24-1 and TRBJ1-6; D is perhaps TRBD1 (6 bases). The V and J ends lost 4 bases and 7 bases respectively, with 10 bases between them. The CDR3 length is 14 residues. The germline gives CDR1 KGHDR, CDR2 SFDVKD. CDR3 nucleotides: TGTGCCACCAGTGACCGGACAGCCAATTCACCCCTCCACTTT. Its protein product is CATSDRTANSPLHF.

This clonotype was seen repeatedly, ten times or more. The chain combines TRBV19 with TRBJ2-2; tentative D call: TRBD2 (5 bases). Trimming pared 4 bases from V and 0 bases from J, leaving 9 bases between. CDR1 is LNHDA and CDR2 is SQIVND in the germline V gene (reference sequence). The CDR3 loop spans 15 amino acids. As DNA, the CDR3 is TGTGCCAGTAGTACGGACTCCCCGAACACCGGGGAGCTGTTTTTT. Translating it yields CASSTDSPNTGELFF.

This clonotype has more than one count but fewer than ten. V and J are TRBV4-1 and TRBJ2-3; D perhaps matches TRBD2 (5 bases). CDR1 MGHRA and CDR2 YSYEKL come from the germline V gene. The germline V and J ends were trimmed by 1 base and 3 bases, with 14 bases remaining between them. This CDR3 region has 16 residues. The CDR3 DNA follows: TGCGCCAGCAGCCAAGTAGGGAGCAGACGGACAGATACGCAGTATTTT. Amino acid sequence: CASSQVGSRRTDTQYF.

This clonotype was seen repeatedly, ten times or more. V usage is TRBV6-1 and J usage is TRBJ2-1, with 10 bases fitting TRBD2. V trimming: 5 bases; J trimming: 7 bases; junction bases outside the gene matches: 5. The V gene's germline CDR1 is MNHNS and CDR2 SASEGT. This CDR3 spans 14 amino acids. This CDR3 reads CASSSGSGRNEQFF. CDR3 nucleotide sequence: TGTGCCAGCAGTTCGGGTAGCGGGAGGAATGAGCAGTTCTTC.

This clonotype was picked up many times. The chain employs TRBV28 and TRBJ2-7; TRBD1 agrees at 7 bases. V lost 5 bases, J lost 3 bases, and 4 bases stayed unmatched. Germline-derived CDR1 and CDR2 are MDHEN and SYDVKM. The CDR3 loop spans 13 amino acids. CDR3 protein: CASSAGTDYEQYF. CDR3 coding DNA: TGTGCCAGCAGTGCCGGGACAGACTACGAGCAGTACTTC.

This clonotype was seen ten or more times. The rearrangement uses TRBV7-9 and TRBJ2-5; the D call may be TRBD1 or TRBD2 (5 bases each). The V end lost 4 bases, the J end lost 2 bases, and 14 bases lay between the germline ends. Germline V lookup: CDR1 SEHNR, CDR2 FQNEAQ (reference sequence). CDR3 length: 15 amino acids. CDR3 protein: CASSSMRDGQETQYF. In nucleotides, the CDR3 is TGTGCCAGCAGCTCCATGAGGGACGGTCAAGAGACCCAGTACTTC.

This clonotype was detected many times. CDR3 amino acids: CASSQEEGREAFF. The CDR3 DNA is TGTGCCAGCAGCCAAGAGGAGGGAAGGGAAGCTTTCTTT. This chain joins TRBV4-2 and TRBJ1-1; D is uncertain. The CDR3 has 13 amino acids. V shed 0 bases and J shed 8 bases, with 10 bases lying between them. Per germline, CDR1 LGHNA and CDR2 YNFKEQ.

In its sample, this clonotype was seen many times. The chain couples TRBV2 to TRBJ2-5, with D hard to call. V gave up 6 bases and J gave up 5 bases, with 7 bases separating them. Germline CDR1 is SNHLY and CDR2 is FYNNEI. The CDR3 is 11 residues long. Here the CDR3 reads CASSPLETQYF. CDR3 sequence (DNA): TGTGCCAGCAGCCCACTCGAGACCCAGTACTTC.

Ten or more counts support this clonotype. This CDR3 reads CASSLAQGQANYGYTF. The CDR3 DNA reads TGTGCCAGCAGCTTAGCGCAGGGGCAAGCTAACTATGGCTACACCTTC. J is TRBJ1-2 and V is TRBV7-9; D might be TRBD1 (6 bases). Germline V CDR1 and CDR2: SEHNR, FQNEAQ (reference sequence). V gave up 0 bases and J gave up 0 bases, with 11 bases separating them. The CDR3 covers 16 residues.

This clonotype came up a few times. This may come from a read error, since a much larger clone is one base off. This chain uses TRBV2 with TRBJ1-1; 9 bases fit TRBD1. This CDR3 has 15 amino acids. Germline trimming cut 6 bases from V and 0 bases from J; bases unmatched to any gene: 5. CDR1 is SNHLY and CDR2 is FYNNEI in the germline V gene. The CDR3 sequence is CASRETGGLNTEAFF. The CDR3 DNA reads as TGTGCCAGCAGGGAGACAGGGGGGCTGAACACTGAAGCTTTCTTT.

As regards this clonotype: A much larger clone lies a single base off, so this may be a read error. V and J are TRBV5-1 and TRBJ1-1; D unclear. V dropped 2 bases and J dropped 1 base, with 12 bases sitting between them. The CDR3 sequence is 15 residues long. Germline CDR1 is SGHRS and CDR2 is YFSETQ. The CDR3 DNA is TGCGCCAGCAGCTTTGAACCGGAAAGGAACACTGAAGCTTTCTTT. Protein: CASSFEPERNTEAFF.